These T cell receptor beta chains were read from a single sample in a study of blood T cell repertoires in COVID-19. Method: immunoSEQ multiplex PCR; TCRdb's copy keeps in-frame clones and lacks some. The table lists 450,000 to 500,000 clones, roughly 87% of them singletons. Source material: PBMCs or T cells enriched from blood (not recorded which). All receptors come from a woman aged 18-35 years who had recovered from COVID-19. Both conserved end residues are part of each CDR3. D genes are given only for firm matches. Clone size appears in some rows only: once, few, many, or a class for an expanded clone.

CDR3aa: CASSRWGGVYEQYF; CDR3nt: TGTGCCAGCAGTAGGTGGGGGGGTGTCTACGAGCAGTACTTC; d_gene: TRBD2; j_gene: TRBJ2-7; v_gene: TRBV28; abundance: -
CDR3aa: CASKPGQGSMYQPQHF; CDR3nt: TGTGCCAGTAAGCCGGGACAGGGTAGTATGTATCAGCCCCAGCATTTT; d_gene: TRBD1; j_gene: TRBJ1-5; v_gene: TRBV19; abundance: -
CDR3aa: CASSQRGRQGRNTEAFF; CDR3nt: TGCGCCAGCAGTCAAAGGGGTAGACAGGGGCGGAATACTGAAGCTTTCTTT; d_gene: TRBD1; j_gene: TRBJ1-1; v_gene: TRBV23-1; abundance: -
CDR3aa: CAISDSRGGNTEAFF; CDR3nt: TGTGCCATCAGTGATTCCAGGGGCGGAAACACTGAAGCTTTCTTT; d_gene: -; j_gene: TRBJ1-1; v_gene: TRBV10-3; abundance: -
CDR3aa: CASRQGTYNEQFF; CDR3nt: TGTGCCAGTAGACAGGGAACTTACAATGAGCAGTTCTTC; d_gene: -; j_gene: TRBJ2-1; v_gene: TRBV19; abundance: few
CDR3aa: CASSSPWPQHF; CDR3nt: TGTGCCAGCAGCTCCCCTTGGCCCCAGCATTTT; d_gene: -; j_gene: TRBJ1-5; v_gene: TRBV5-8; abundance: -
CDR3aa: CASSLTTGNREQYF; CDR3nt: TGCGCCAGCAGCTTAACTACAGGGAATCGGGAGCAGTACTTC; d_gene: -; j_gene: TRBJ2-7; v_gene: TRBV5-1; abundance: few
CDR3aa: CASSGLMPVDEQFF; CDR3nt: TGTGCCAGCAGCGGACTGATGCCTGTGGATGAGCAGTTCTTC; d_gene: -; j_gene: TRBJ2-1; v_gene: TRBV2; abundance: once
CDR3aa: CAISSSGGSSYEQYF; CDR3nt: TGTGCCATCAGTTCGAGCGGGGGGAGCTCCTACGAGCAGTACTTC; d_gene: TRBD2; j_gene: TRBJ2-7; v_gene: TRBV10-3; abundance: -
CDR3aa: CASRPDSGTPWGYTF; CDR3nt: TGTGCCAGCAGGCCTGATTCCGGGACTCCTTGGGGCTACACCTTC; d_gene: -; j_gene: TRBJ1-2; v_gene: TRBV6-5; abundance: -
CDR3aa: CSVETGRYTEAFF; CDR3nt: TGCAGCGTTGAGACAGGGAGATACACTGAAGCTTTCTTT; d_gene: TRBD1; j_gene: TRBJ1-1; v_gene: TRBV29-1; abundance: -
CDR3aa: CASSPDSYSYNEQFF; CDR3nt: TGTGCCAGCAGTCCTGACAGTTACTCCTACAATGAGCAGTTCTTC; d_gene: -; j_gene: TRBJ2-1; v_gene: TRBV27; abundance: -
CDR3aa: CASSQTGVREKLFF; CDR3nt: TGCGCCAGCAGTCAGACAGGGGTTAGGGAAAAACTGTTTTTT; d_gene: TRBD1; j_gene: TRBJ1-4; v_gene: TRBV5-1; abundance: -
CDR3aa: CASSSTGNSNSPLHF; CDR3nt: TGTGCCAGCAGCTCGACAGGGAACTCTAATTCACCCCTCCACTTT; d_gene: TRBD1; j_gene: TRBJ1-6; v_gene: TRBV11-1; abundance: -
CDR3aa: CASSLSRAGRAEAFF; CDR3nt: TGTGCCAGCAGTTTATCGAGGGCAGGGAGGGCTGAAGCTTTCTTT; d_gene: -; j_gene: TRBJ1-1; v_gene: TRBV27; abundance: -
CDR3aa: CASAGRSYNEQFF; CDR3nt: TGTGCCAGCGCGGGTCGCTCCTACAATGAGCAGTTCTTC; d_gene: -; j_gene: TRBJ2-1; v_gene: TRBV6-5; abundance: -